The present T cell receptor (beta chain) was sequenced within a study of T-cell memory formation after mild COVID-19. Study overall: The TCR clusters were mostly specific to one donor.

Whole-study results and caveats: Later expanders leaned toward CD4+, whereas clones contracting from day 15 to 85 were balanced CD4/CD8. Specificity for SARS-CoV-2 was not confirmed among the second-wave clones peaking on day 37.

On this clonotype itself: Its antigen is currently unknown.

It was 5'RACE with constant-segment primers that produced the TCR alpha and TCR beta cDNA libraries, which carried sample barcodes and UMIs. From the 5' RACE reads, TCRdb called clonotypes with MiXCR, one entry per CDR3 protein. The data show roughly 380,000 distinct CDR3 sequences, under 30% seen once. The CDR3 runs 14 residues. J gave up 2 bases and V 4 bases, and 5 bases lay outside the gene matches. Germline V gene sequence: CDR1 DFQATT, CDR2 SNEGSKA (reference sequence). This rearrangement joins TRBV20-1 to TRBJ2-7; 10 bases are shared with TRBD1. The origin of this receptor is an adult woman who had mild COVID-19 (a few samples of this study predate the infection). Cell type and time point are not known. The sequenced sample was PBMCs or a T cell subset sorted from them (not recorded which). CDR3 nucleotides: TGCAGTGCTACCCGGGACAGGGGCACCTACGAGCAGTACTTC. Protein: CSATRDRGTYEQYF.